This TCR beta chain derives from a study of control samples from healthy donors and cancer patients. This clone was detected only once. Germline V gene lookup returns CDR1 SGHAT and CDR2 FQNNGV. This CDR3 is built from 14 residues. Trimming shortened V by 6 bases and J by 4 bases, and 12 bases separated the two germline ends. Data came from immunoSEQ multiplex PCR; TCRdb stores just in-frame clones and leaves some out. Of 260,000 or so clones listed, roughly 87% are singletons. The sequencing input was PBMCs. The sequence came from a woman aged 55-69 years with lung cancer. The chain uses TRBV11-2 and TRBJ1-4, with a possible D match to TRBD1 (6 bases). CDR3 in amino acids: CASSSGHGNEKLFF. The DNA of the CDR3 is TGTGCCAGCAGTTCGGGACACGGTAATGAAAAACTGTTTTTT.